These 2 T cell receptor beta chains came from one sample sequenced in a study of CD8 T cells in Susac syndrome. Random hexamers were used to reverse transcribe an amount of about 0.45 to 1 ug RNA. Via MiXCR, TCRdb re-called the immunoSEQ multiplex PCR reads, giving one row per CDR3 protein. Altogether some 150,000 distinct CDR3 sequences are present, about 94% being singletons, with the ten largest covering roughly 0.2%. Sequenced sample: CD8+ T cells from PBMCs. These receptors were taken from a human donor with multiple sclerosis.

This clonotype was recorded once. The chain links TRBV20-1 to TRBJ2-2, with a possible D match to TRBD1 (6 bases). Trimming removed 0 bases from V and 2 bases from J, with 13 bases in between. CDR3 length: 16 amino acids. The germline V gene has CDR1 DFQATT and CDR2 SNEGSKA (reference sequence). CDR3 DNA sequence: TGCAGTGCTAGAGATAGTCGACAGGCCAACACCGGGGAGCTGTTTTTT. The encoded protein is CSARDSRQANTGELFF.

The chain has TRBV2 and TRBJ1-2; D is uncertain. CDR1 is SNHLY and CDR2 is FYNNEI in the germline V gene. This CDR3 is 12 amino acids long. Trimming removed 7 bases from V and 6 bases from J, with 12 bases in between. The CDR3 is CASTRGRDGYTF. The CDR3 nucleotides read TGTGCCAGCACCCGAGGGAGGGATGGCTACACCTTC.